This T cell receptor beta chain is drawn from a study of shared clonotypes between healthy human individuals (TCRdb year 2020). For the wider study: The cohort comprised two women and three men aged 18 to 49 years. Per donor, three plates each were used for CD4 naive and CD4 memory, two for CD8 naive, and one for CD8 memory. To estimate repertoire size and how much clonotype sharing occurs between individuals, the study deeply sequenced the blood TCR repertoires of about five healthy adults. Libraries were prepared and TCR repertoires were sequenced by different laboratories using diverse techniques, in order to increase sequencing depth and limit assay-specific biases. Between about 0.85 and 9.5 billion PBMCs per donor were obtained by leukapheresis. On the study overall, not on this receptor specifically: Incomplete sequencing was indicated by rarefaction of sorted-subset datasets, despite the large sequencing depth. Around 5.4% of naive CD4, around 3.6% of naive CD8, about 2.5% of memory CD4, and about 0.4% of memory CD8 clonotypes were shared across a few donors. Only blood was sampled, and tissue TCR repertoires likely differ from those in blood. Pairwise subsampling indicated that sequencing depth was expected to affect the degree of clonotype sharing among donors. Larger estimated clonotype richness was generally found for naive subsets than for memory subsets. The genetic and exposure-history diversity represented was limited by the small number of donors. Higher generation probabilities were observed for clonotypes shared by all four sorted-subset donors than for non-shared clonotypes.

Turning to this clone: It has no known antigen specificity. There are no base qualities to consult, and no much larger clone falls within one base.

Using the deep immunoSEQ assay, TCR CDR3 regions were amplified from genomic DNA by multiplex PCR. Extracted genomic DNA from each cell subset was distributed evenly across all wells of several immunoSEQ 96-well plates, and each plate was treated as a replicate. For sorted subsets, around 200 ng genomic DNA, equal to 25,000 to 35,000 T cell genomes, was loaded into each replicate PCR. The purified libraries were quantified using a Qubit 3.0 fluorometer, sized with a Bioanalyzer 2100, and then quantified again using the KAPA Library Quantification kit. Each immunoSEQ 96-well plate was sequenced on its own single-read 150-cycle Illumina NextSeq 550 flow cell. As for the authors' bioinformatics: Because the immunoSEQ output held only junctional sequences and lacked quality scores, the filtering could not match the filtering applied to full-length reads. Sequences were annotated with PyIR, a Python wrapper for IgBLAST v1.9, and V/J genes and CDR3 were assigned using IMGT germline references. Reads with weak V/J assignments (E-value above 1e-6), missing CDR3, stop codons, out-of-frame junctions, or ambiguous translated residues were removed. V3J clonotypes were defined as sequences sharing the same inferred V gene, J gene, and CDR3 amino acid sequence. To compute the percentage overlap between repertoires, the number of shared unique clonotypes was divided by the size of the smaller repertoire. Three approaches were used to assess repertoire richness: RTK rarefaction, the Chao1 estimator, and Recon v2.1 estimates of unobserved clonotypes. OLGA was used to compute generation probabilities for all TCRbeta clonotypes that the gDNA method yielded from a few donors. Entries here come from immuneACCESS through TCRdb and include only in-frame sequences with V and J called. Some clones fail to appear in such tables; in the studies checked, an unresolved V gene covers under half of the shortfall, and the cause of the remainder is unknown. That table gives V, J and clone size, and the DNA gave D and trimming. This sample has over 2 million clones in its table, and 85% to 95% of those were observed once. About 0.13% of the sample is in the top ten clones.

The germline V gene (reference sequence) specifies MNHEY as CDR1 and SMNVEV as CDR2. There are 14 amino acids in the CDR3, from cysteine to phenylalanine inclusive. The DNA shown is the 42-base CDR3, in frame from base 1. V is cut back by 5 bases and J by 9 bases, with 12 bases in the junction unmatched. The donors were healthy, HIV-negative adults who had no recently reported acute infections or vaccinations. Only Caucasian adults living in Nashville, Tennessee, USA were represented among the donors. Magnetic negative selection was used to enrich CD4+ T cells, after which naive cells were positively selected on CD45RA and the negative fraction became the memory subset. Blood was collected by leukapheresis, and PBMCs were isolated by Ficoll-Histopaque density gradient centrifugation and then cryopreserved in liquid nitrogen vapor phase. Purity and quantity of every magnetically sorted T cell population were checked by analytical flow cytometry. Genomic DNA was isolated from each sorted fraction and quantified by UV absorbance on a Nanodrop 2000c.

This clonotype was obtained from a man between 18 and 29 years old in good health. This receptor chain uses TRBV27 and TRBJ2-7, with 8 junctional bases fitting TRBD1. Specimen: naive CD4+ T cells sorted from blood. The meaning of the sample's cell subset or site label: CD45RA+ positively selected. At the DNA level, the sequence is TGTGCCAGCAGTGGAGGACAGGGCTGGGGTCGGCAGTACTTC. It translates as CASSGGQGWGRQYF.